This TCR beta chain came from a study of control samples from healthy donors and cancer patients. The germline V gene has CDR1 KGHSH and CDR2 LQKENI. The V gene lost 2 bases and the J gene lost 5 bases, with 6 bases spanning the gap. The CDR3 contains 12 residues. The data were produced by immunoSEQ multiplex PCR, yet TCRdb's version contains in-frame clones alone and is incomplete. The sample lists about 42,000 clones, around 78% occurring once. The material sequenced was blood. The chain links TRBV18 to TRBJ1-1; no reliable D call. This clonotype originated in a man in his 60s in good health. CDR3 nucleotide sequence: TGTGCCAGCTCACCATCGAGTACTGAAGCTTTCTTT. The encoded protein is CASSPSSTEAFF.